This T cell receptor beta chain originates from a study of CD8 T cells in ankylosing spondylitis. General study points: A TCR beta motif of eight highly homologous variants appeared characteristic of ankylosing spondylitis blood. CD8+ disease-linked clones were present at relatively low frequencies in blood. Earlier authors reported some of these motif variants in reactive arthritis synovial fluid and blood.

The CDR3 totals 15 residues. V gave up 6 bases and J gave up 5 bases; unmatched junction bases: 8. It was by quantitative 5'-RACE with molecular barcodes that TCR beta libraries were made. TCRdb called the 5' RACE reads again in MiXCR, with one record for every CDR3 protein. Found here are over 600,000 distinct CDR3 sequences, roughly 19% of them singletons; the top ten hold 15% to 20%. In the case of this clonotype: Its antigen is not identified.

The gene calls are TRBV12-3 or TRBV12-4 and TRBJ2-5; TRBD1 aligns across 11 bases. This TCR came from a male donor with ankylosing spondylitis. Sequenced input: blood, either unsorted or a sorted T cell fraction (not recorded which). The CDR3 DNA sequence: TGTGCCAGCAGCGGGACAGGGGGACTGTGGGAGACCCAGTACTTC. Protein: CASSGTGGLWETQYF.